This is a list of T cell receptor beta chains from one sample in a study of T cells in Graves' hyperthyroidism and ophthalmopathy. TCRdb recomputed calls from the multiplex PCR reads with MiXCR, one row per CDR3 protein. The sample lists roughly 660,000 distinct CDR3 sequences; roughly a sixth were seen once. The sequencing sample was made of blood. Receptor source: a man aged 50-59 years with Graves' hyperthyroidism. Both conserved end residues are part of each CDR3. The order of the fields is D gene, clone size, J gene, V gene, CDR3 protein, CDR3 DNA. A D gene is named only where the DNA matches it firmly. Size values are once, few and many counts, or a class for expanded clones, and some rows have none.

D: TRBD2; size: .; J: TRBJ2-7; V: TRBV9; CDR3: CASSVTSGGSYEQYF; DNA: TGTGCCAGCAGCGTCACCTCGGGGGGCTCCTACGAGCAGTACTTC
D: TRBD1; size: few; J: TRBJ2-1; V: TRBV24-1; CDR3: CATSDSRTGSHNEQFF; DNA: TGTGCCACCAGTGATTCCAGGACAGGGAGCCACAATGAGCAGTTCTTC
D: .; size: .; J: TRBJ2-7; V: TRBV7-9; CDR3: CASTPGEADEQYF; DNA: TGTGCCAGCACTCCCGGGGAGGCGGACGAGCAGTACTTC
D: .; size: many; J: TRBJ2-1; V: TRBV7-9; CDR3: CASSAPTGTYNEQFF; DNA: TGTGCCAGCAGCGCCCCCACGGGAACCTACAATGAGCAGTTCTTC
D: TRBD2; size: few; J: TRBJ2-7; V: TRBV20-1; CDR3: CSARVALAEAYDPYEQYF; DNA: TGCAGTGCTAGAGTCGCACTAGCGGAAGCCTACGACCCGTACGAGCAGTACTTC
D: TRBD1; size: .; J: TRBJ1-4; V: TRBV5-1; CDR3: CASSYGTANEKLFF; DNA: TGCGCCAGCAGCTACGGGACAGCCAATGAAAAACTGTTTTTT
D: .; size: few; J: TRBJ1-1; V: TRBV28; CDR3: CASNPATWDARFF; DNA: TGTGCCAGCAACCCCGCGACTTGGGACGCCAGGTTCTTT
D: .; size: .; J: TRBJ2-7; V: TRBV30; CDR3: CAWSVPGLSYEQYF; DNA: TGTGCCTGGAGTGTACCGGGGCTTAGCTACGAGCAGTACTTC
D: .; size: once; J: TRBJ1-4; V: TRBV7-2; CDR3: CASSLGGVPTNEKLFF; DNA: TGTGCCAGCAGCTTAGGGGGGGTACCAACTAATGAAAAACTGTTTTTT
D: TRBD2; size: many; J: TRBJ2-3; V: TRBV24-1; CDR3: CATSDLSGASTDTQYF; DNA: TGTGCCACCAGTGACCTTAGCGGGGCTAGCACAGATACGCAGTATTTT
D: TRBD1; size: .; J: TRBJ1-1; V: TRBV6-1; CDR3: CASTIGQGGTEAFF; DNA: TGTGCCAGCACCATCGGACAGGGAGGCACTGAAGCTTTCTTT
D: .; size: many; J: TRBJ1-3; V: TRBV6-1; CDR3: CASSYSGQGNGNTIYF; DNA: TGTGCCAGCAGTTACAGCGGGCAGGGGAATGGAAACACCATATATTTT
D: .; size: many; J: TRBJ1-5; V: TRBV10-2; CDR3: CASGTRNSNQPQHF; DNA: TGCGCCAGTGGGACGCGAAATAGCAATCAGCCCCAGCATTTT
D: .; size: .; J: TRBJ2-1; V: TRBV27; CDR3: CASTLGPFNEQFF; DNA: TGTGCCAGCACCCTCGGACCCTTCAATGAGCAGTTCTTC
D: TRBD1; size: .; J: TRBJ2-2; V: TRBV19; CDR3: CASMDRGVIGELFF; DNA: TGTGCCAGTATGGACAGGGGTGTTATCGGGGAGCTGTTTTTT
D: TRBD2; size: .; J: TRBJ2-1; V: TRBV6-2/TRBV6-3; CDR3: CASRTHSGDHYNEQFF; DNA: TGTGCCAGCAGAACTCATAGCGGGGATCACTACAATGAGCAGTTCTTC
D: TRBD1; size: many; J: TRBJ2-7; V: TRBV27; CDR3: CASSLVPTGYEQYF; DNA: TGTGCCAGCAGTTTAGTCCCGACAGGGTACGAGCAGTACTTC
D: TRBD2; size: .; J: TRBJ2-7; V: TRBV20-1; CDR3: CSARDFKRGSYEQYF; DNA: TGCAGTGCTAGAGATTTCAAGCGGGGCTCCTACGAGCAGTACTTC
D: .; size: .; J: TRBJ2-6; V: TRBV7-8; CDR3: CASSSEVVSGANVLTF; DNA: TGTGCCAGCAGCTCGGAAGTTGTCTCTGGGGCCAACGTCCTGACTTTC
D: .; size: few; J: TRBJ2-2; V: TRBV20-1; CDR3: CSARYQRYSNTGELFF; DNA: TGCAGTGCTAGATACCAGCGCTATTCGAACACCGGGGAGCTGTTTTTT
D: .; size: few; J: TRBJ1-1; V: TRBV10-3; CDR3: CAISVGAANTEAFF; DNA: TGTGCCATCAGTGTGGGGGCAGCCAACACTGAAGCTTTCTTT
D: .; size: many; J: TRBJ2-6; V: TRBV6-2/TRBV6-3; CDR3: CASNPTGIYSGANVLTF; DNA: TGTGCCAGCAATCCGACAGGAATATACTCTGGGGCCAACGTCCTGACTTTC
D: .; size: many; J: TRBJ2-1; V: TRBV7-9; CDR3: CASSWGKGVNEQFF; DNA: TGTGCCAGCAGCTGGGGAAAGGGTGTGAATGAGCAGTTCTTC
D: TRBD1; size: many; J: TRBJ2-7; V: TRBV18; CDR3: CASSPRGGDEQYF; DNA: TGTGCCAGCTCACCCAGAGGGGGCGACGAGCAGTACTTC
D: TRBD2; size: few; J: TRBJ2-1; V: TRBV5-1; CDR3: CASSLGQTSVNEQFF; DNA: TGCGCCAGCAGCTTGGGACAGACTAGCGTCAATGAGCAGTTCTTC
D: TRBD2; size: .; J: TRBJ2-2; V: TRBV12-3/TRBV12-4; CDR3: CASSLGLAGIIGELFF; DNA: TGTGCCAGCAGCTTGGGACTAGCGGGAATCATCGGGGAGCTGTTTTTT
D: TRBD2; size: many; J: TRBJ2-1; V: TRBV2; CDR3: CASRAGGAYNEQFF; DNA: TGTGCCAGCAGAGCGGGAGGGGCCTACAATGAGCAGTTCTTC
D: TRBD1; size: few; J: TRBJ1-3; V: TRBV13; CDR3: CASSQGQDRVRNTIYF; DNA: TGTGCCAGCAGTCAAGGCCAGGACAGGGTTCGAAACACCATATATTTT
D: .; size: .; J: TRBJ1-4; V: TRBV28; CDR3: CASSPAATNEKLFF; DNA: TGTGCCAGCAGTCCAGCCGCAACTAATGAAAAACTGTTTTTT
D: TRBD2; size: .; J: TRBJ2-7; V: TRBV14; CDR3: CASSQDPSKTGLAGKTIYEQYF; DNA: TGTGCCAGCAGCCAAGATCCTTCGAAGACCGGACTAGCGGGAAAGACGATCTACGAGCAGTACTTC
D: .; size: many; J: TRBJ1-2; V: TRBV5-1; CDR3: CASSFGEGGYTF; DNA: TGCGCCAGCAGCTTCGGGGAAGGAGGCTACACCTTC
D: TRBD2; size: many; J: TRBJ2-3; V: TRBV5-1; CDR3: CASSFSSGITDTQYF; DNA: TGCGCCAGCAGCTTCTCTAGCGGGATCACAGATACGCAGTATTTT
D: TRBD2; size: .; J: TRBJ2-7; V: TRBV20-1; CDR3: CSARDGGGGSSYEQYF; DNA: TGCAGTGCTAGAGATGGTGGCGGGGGTAGCTCCTACGAGCAGTACTTC
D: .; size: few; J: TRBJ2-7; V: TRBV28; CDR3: CASSTQRRGSYEQYF; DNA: TGTGCCAGCAGTACTCAGCGGCGCGGATCCTACGAGCAGTACTTC
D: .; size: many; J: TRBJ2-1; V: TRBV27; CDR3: CASSYLGLANEQFF; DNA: TGTGCCAGCAGTTACCTCGGGTTGGCCAATGAGCAGTTCTTC
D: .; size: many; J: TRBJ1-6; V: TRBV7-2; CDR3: CASSLGGGGHSPLHF; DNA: TGTGCCAGCAGCTTGGGGGGAGGTGGTCATTCACCCCTCCACTTT
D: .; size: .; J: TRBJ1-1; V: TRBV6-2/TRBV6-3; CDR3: CASSNPDKTNTEAFF; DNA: TGTGCCAGCAGCAACCCCGACAAGACGAACACTGAAGCTTTCTTT
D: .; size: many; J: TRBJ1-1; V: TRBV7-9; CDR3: CASSLVMGDTEAFF; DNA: TGTGCCAGCAGCTTAGTAATGGGGGATACTGAAGCTTTCTTT
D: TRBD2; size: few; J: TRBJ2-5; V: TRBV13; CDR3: CASSLWTSGKVETQYF; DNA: TGTGCCAGCAGCTTGTGGACTAGCGGGAAGGTGGAGACCCAGTACTTC
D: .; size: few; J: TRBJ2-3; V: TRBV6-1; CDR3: CASGLHTDTQYF; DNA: TGTGCCAGCGGTTTACACACAGATACGCAGTATTTT
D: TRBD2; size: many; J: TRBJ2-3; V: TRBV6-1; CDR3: CASSLGIPGSGRARRERGDTQYF; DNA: TGTGCCAGCAGTTTGGGGATCCCGGGGAGCGGGAGAGCGCGGAGAGAGAGGGGCGATACGCAGTATTTT
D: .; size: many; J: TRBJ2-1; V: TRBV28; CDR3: CASSLPSGPDSIFAYNEQFF; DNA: TGTGCCAGCAGTTTGCCGAGCGGACCGGATTCAATATTCGCCTACAATGAGCAGTTCTTC
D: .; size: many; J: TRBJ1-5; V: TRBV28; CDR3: CASSSSISNQPQHF; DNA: TGTGCCAGCAGCTCCAGTATCAGCAATCAGCCCCAGCATTTT
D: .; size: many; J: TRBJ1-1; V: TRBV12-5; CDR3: CASSRGSYTEAFF; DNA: TGTGCTAGTTCAAGGGGGAGTTACACTGAAGCTTTCTTT
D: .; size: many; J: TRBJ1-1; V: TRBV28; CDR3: CASSFLYRTNTEAFF; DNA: TGTGCCAGCAGTTTCCTCTATAGAACGAACACTGAAGCTTTCTTT
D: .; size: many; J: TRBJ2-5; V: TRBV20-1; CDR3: CSAREAFGQETQYF; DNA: TGCAGTGCTAGAGAGGCCTTCGGCCAAGAGACCCAGTACTTC
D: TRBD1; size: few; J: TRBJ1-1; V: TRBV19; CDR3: CASRAQGATLEAFF; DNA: TGTGCCAGTAGAGCACAGGGGGCAACGCTTGAAGCTTTCTTT
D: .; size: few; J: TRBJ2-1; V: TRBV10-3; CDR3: CAISESKLAPDEQFF; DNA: TGTGCCATCAGTGAGTCGAAGCTGGCCCCCGATGAGCAGTTCTTC
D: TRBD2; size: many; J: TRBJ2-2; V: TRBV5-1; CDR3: CASSAGLAENTGELFF; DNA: TGCGCCAGCAGCGCAGGACTAGCGGAGAACACCGGGGAGCTGTTTTTT
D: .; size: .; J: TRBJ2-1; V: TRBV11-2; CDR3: CASSLDVGGQFF; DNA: TGTGCCAGCAGCTTAGATGTGGGAGGGCAGTTCTTC
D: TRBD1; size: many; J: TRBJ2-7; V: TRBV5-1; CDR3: CASKGTEGLYEQYF; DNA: TGCGCCAGCAAAGGGACAGAGGGCCTCTACGAGCAGTACTTC
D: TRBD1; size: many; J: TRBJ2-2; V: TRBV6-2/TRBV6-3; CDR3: CASSSTGGWNTGELFF; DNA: TGTGCCAGCAGTAGTACAGGGGGATGGAACACCGGGGAGCTGTTTTTT
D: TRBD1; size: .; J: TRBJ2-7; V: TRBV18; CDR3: CASSRDRATSYEQYF; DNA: TGTGCCAGCTCACGGGACAGGGCGACCTCCTACGAGCAGTACTTC
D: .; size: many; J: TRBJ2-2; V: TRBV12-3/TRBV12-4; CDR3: CASRKTTTGELFF; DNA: TGTGCCAGCAGGAAGACTACCACCGGGGAGCTGTTTTTT